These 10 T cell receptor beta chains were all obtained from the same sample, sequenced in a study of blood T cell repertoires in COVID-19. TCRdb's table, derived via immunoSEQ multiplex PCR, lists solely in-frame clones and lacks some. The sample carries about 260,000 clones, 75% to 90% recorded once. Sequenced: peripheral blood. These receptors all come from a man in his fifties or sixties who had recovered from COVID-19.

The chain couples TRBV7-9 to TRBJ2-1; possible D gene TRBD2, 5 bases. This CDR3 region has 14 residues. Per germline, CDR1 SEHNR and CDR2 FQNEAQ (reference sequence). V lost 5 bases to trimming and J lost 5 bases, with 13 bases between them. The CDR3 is CASSPRASNNEQFF. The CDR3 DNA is TGTGCCAGCAGCCCCCGGGCTAGCAACAATGAGCAGTTCTTC. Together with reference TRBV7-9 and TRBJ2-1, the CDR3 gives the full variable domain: DTGVSQNPRHKITKRGQNVTFRCDPISEHNRLYWYRQTLGQGPEFLTYFQNEAQLEKSRLLSDRFSAERPKGSFSTLEIQRTEQGDSAMYLCASSPRASNNEQFFGPGTRLTVL.

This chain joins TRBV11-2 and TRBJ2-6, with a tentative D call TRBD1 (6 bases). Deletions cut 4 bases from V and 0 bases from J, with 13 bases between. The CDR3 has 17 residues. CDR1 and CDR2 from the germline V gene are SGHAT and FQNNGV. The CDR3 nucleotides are TGTGCCAGCAGCTCCCGGACAGATTTCTCTGGGGCCAACGTCCTGACTTTC. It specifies CASSSRTDFSGANVLTF.

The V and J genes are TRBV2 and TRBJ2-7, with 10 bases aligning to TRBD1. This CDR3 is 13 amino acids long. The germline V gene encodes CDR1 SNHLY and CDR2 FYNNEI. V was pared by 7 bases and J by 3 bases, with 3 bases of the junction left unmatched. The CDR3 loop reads CASIGQGVYEQYF. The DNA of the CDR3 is TGTGCCAGCATTGGACAGGGGGTCTACGAGCAGTACTTC.

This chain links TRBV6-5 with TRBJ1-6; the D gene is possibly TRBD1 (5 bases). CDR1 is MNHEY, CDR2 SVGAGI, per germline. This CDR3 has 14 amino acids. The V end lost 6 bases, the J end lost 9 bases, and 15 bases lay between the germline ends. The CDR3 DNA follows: TGTGCCAGCAGGAACAGCTGGGGGGGTTCACCCCTCCACTTT. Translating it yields CASRNSWGGSPLHF.

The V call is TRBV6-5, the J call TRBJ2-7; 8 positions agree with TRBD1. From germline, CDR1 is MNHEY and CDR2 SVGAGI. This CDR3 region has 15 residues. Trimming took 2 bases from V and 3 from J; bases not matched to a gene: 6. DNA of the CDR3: TGTGCCAGCAGTTACGGGCCGGGACAGGTCTACGAGCAGTACTTC. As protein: CASSYGPGQVYEQYF.

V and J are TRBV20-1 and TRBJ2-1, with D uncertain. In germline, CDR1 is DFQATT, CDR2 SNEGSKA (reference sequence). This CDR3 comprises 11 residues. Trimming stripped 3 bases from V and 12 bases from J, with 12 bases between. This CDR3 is CSARQLAGQFF. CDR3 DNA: TGCAGTGCTAGGCAGCTGGCAGGGCAGTTCTTC.

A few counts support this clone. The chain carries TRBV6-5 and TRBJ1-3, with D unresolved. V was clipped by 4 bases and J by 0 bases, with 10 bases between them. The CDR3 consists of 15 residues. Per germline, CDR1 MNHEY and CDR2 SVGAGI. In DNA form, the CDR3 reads TGTGCCAGCAGTTTAACAGAGTTCTCTGGAAACACCATATATTTT. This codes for CASSLTEFSGNTIYF.

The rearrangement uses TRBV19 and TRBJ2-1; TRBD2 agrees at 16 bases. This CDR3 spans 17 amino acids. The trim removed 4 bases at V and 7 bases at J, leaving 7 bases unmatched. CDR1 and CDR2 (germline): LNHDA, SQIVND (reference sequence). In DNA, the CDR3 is TGTGCCAGTAGTACACCGGGACTAGCGGGAGGGCGGAATGAGCAGTTCTTC. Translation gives CASSTPGLAGGRNEQFF.

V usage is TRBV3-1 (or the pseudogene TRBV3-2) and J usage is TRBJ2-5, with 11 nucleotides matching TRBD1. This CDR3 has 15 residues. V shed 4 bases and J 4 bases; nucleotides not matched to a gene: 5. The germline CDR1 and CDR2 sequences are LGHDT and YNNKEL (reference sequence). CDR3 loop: CASSRDRGRRETQYF. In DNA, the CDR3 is TGTGCCAGCAGCCGGGACAGGGGGAGGAGAGAGACCCAGTACTTC.

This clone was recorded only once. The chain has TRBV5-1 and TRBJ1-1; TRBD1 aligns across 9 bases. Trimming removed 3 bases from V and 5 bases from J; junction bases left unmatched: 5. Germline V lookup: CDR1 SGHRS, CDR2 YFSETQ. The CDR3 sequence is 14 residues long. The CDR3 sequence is CASSYRQGGTEAFF. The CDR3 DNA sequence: TGCGCCAGCAGCTACAGACAGGGGGGGACTGAAGCTTTCTTT.